This T cell receptor beta chain was sequenced in a study of human T cells and chemical hapten exposure. Whole-study context: Each patch test put 0.01% DPC on the upper back, and results were read at 6 days. Variation in per-sample TCR yields came mainly from small pooled library volume differences.

This CDR3 is 15 amino acids long. V was shortened by 5 bases and J by 1 base, with 13 bases between the two germline ends. Germline values: CDR1 SGHTA, CDR2 FQGNSA. Indicated time point: patch test 1, 2 weeks after DPC sensitization. Described treatment: therapeutic diphenylcyclopropenone sensitization with weekly scalp DPC. TCRdb re-derived calls from the RACE reads in MiXCR, one entry per CDR3 protein. The profile shows 100,000 to 150,000 distinct CDR3 sequences, about 13% of them singletons. The chain is built from TRBV7-2 and TRBJ2-3, with D possibly being TRBD1 or TRBD2 (6 bases each). The sample consisted of whole blood, taken in connection with sensitization to the hapten diphenylcyclopropenone (DPC). The source is a man aged 18 to 30 with alopecia areata. Some clones in this sample may be carry-over from other donors' samples. CDR3 bases: TGTGCCAGCAGCCCGGAGGGGGTCCGCACAGATACGCAGTATTTT. It encodes CASSPEGVRTDTQYF.